These 20 T cell receptor beta chains came from one sample sequenced in a study of human T cells and chemical hapten exposure. TCRdb reprocessed the RACE reads via MiXCR and lists one record per CDR3 protein. The data hold more than 80,000 distinct CDR3 sequences, with 9.5% to 15% observed a single time. Time point of the sample: pre-sensitization, week 0. The sample's treatment: therapeutic diphenylcyclopropenone sensitization with weekly scalp DPC. Specimen: whole blood, collected in connection with sensitization to the hapten diphenylcyclopropenone (DPC). The receptors shown here come from a woman in her forties or fifties with alopecia areata. Some clones in this sample may be carry-over from other donors' samples.

In regard to this clonotype: A junction end diverges from the germline sequence, so it may reflect a read error. The V call is TRBV11-2, the J call TRBJ2-5, with D possibly being TRBD1 or TRBD2 (6 bases each). There are 15 residues in the CDR3. Per the germline V gene, CDR1 is SGHAT and CDR2 is FQNNGV. The chain's CDR3 is CASSLGLGGQKTQYF. The CDR3 coding sequence is TGTGCCAGCAGCTTAGGCCTCGGGGGCCAAAAGACCCAGTACTTC.

The chain employs TRBV4-1 and TRBJ2-1, with TRBD2 matching over 7 bases. V lost 4 bases, J lost 6 bases, and 6 bases stayed unmatched. The CDR3 is 14 residues long. Germline-derived CDR1 and CDR2 are MGHRA and YSYEKL. The CDR3 region has the DNA TGCGCCAGCAGCCCACAACTAGCGATCAATGAGCAGTTCTTC. Its protein product is CASSPQLAINEQFF.

The chain links TRBV5-1 to TRBJ2-7; D uncertain. Germline assignment: CDR1 SGHRS and CDR2 YFSETQ. V was pared by 3 bases and J by 0 bases, with 4 bases between. CDR3 size: 12 residues. CDR3 bases: TGCGCCAGCAGCTCAACCTCCTACGAGCAGTACTTC. It yields the protein CASSSTSYEQYF.

This clonotype came up many times. The CDR3 loop reads CSASTTTGRAGKLFF. CDR3 DNA sequence: TGCAGTGCCTCTACCACGACAGGACGAGCTGGAAAACTGTTTTTT. This sequence joins TRBV20-1 and TRBJ1-4, with a tentative D call TRBD1 (6 bases). Trimming left V 6 bases short and J 10 bases short, with 24 bases between. This CDR3 contains 15 residues. The germline CDR1 and CDR2 sequences are DFQATT and SNEGSKA (reference sequence).

The table lists this clonotype with many counts. The chain couples TRBV6-2 or TRBV6-3 to TRBJ1-1; no definite D call. Germline CDR1 reads MNHEY; CDR2 reads SVGEGT. CDR3 length: 13 amino acids. Trimming took 4 bases from V and 4 from J, leaving 10 bases between them. CDR3 in DNA: TGTGCCAGCAGTTCCAATTTCCGCACTGAAGCTTTCTTT. It translates to CASSSNFRTEAFF.

J is TRBJ2-1 and V is TRBV27; possible D gene TRBD2, 6 bases. In germline, CDR1 is MNHEY, CDR2 SMNVEV (reference sequence). The CDR3 consists of 18 residues. The ends were cut back, 8 bases at V and 3 bases at J, with 26 bases in the middle. DNA for the CDR3: TGTGCCAGCGCAAATAAAGGACTACTTGGCTTCGACTACAATGAGCAGTTCTTC. Its translation is CASANKGLLGFDYNEQFF.

V and J are TRBV10-2 and TRBJ2-7; no reliable D call. Trimming removed 7 bases at V and 0 bases at J, with 7 bases between. The CDR3 is 12 residues long. The germline gives CDR1 WSHSY, CDR2 SAAADI. The CDR3 region has the DNA TGCGCCAGCACCACAGTCTCCTACGAGCAGTACTTC. It yields the protein CASTTVSYEQYF.

The chain recombines TRBV4-2 with TRBJ2-7, with TRBD2 as a possible D gene (5 bases). This CDR3 contains 16 residues. The V end was cut by 0 bases, the J end by 2 bases, with 14 bases between. Germline V lookup: CDR1 LGHNA, CDR2 YNFKEQ. The CDR3, as DNA: TGTGCCAGCAGCCAAGAGGGAGTTGCAAGTGCCTACGAGCAGTACTTC. It codes for CASSQEGVASAYEQYF.

This clonotype was observed a handful of times. The rearrangement links TRBV5-6 to TRBJ2-4, with TRBD1 matching over 8 bases. The CDR3 sequence is 19 residues long. V gave up 4 bases and J gave up 0 bases; unmatched junction bases: 15. CDR1 is SGHDT and CDR2 is YYEEEE in the germline V gene. The CDR3 bases are TGTGCCAGCAGCCACATCTCCGGGACAGGCGTTCTAGCCAAAAACATTCAGTACTTC. This encodes CASSHISGTGVLAKNIQYF. Filled out from reference TRBV5-6 and TRBJ2-4, the complete variable domain reads DAGVTQSPTHLIKTRGQQVTLRCSPKSGHDTVSWYQQALGQGPQFIFQYYEEEERQRGNFPDRFSGHQFPNYSSELNVNALLLGDSALYLCASSHISGTGVLAKNIQYFGAGTRLSVL.

The table lists this clonotype with a few counts. V gene TRBV4-1 combines with J gene TRBJ2-7; either TRBD1 or TRBD2 may fit D (6 bases each). With 0 bases removed from V and 6 bases from J, the gap between germline ends came to 9 bases. Germline V CDR1 and CDR2: MGHRA, YSYEKL. CDR3 length: 13 residues. CDR3 sequence: CASSQDEGGEQYF. CDR3 bases: TGCGCCAGCAGCCAAGATGAGGGGGGCGAGCAGTACTTC.

Notes on this clonotype: As the CDR3 is not closed by the conserved phenylalanine or tryptophan, this likely results from a read error. This chain links TRBV7-2 with TRBJ2-3, with unresolved D. Germline assignment: CDR1 SGHTA and CDR2 FQGNSA. V was shortened by 5 bases and J by 0 bases, with 12 bases between the two germline ends. The CDR3 totals 15 residues. The CDR3 region is CASSGELPSTDTQYL. The CDR3 coding sequence is TGTGCCAGCAGCGGGGAACTACCAAGCACAGATACGCAGTATTTA.

This clonotype showed up many times. The chain has TRBV4-3 and TRBJ2-5; 8 bases agree with TRBD2. V dropped 0 bases and J dropped 4; count of bases not matched to a gene: 7. The CDR3 sequence is 16 residues long. Germline V gene sequence: CDR1 LGHNA, CDR2 YSLEER. The DNA of the CDR3 is TGCGCCAGCAGCCAAGATCGCCCGGGGGGGGGAGAGACCCAGTACTTC. Protein product: CASSQDRPGGGETQYF.

The V and J genes are TRBV2 and TRBJ2-4; D remains unclear. There are 13 residues in the CDR3. Deletions cut 2 bases from V and 2 bases from J, with 4 bases between. The germline CDR1 and CDR2 sequences are SNHLY and FYNNEI. This CDR3 reads CASSELSKNIQYF. In DNA form, the CDR3 reads TGTGCCAGCAGTGAACTTTCCAAAAACATTCAGTACTTC.

This clonotype was recorded at least ten times. V usage is TRBV7-6 and J usage is TRBJ2-7; either TRBD1 or TRBD2 may fit D (5 bases each). Germline loops: CDR1 SGHVS, CDR2 FNYEAQ. There are 14 residues in the CDR3. The germline V and J ends were trimmed by 1 base and 0 bases, with 7 bases remaining between them. The CDR3 here is CASSLGGASYEQYF. The CDR3 coding sequence is TGTGCCAGCAGCTTAGGAGGGGCCTCCTACGAGCAGTACTTC.

The V call is TRBV4-1, the J call TRBJ1-4, with 9 bases matching TRBD1. Trimming cost V 4 bases and J 6 bases; bases outside gene matches: 6. CDR3 size: 15 residues. Germline V CDR1 and CDR2: MGHRA, YSYEKL. This CDR3 is CASSPMGQGDEKLFF. CDR3 coding DNA: TGCGCCAGCAGCCCTATGGGACAGGGTGATGAAAAACTGTTTTTT.

This clonotype has a handful of counts. The rearrangement links TRBV28 to TRBJ2-3, with 8 bases that match TRBD2. CDR1 is MDHEN, CDR2 SYDVKM, per germline. V dropped 3 bases and J dropped 3; count of bases not matched to a gene: 5. CDR3 length: 15 residues. Here the CDR3 reads CASSFFSGRTDTQYF. The CDR3 region has the DNA TGTGCCAGCAGTTTTTTCAGCGGGAGAACAGATACGCAGTATTTT.

The gene calls are TRBV20-1 and TRBJ2-1, with a weak D call TRBD1 (6 bases). This CDR3 region has 15 residues. Germline assignment: CDR1 DFQATT and CDR2 SNEGSKA (reference sequence). With 6 bases removed from V and 0 bases from J, the gap between germline ends came to 15 bases. DNA for the CDR3: TGCAGTGCACTCAGGGGCGCTAGCTCCTACAATGAGCAGTTCTTC. This encodes CSALRGASSYNEQFF.

The chain has TRBV7-6 and TRBJ2-5; D unclear. V lost 4 bases, J lost 0 bases, and 12 bases lay in between. The CDR3 is 15 amino acids. From germline, CDR1 is SGHVS and CDR2 FNYEAQ. For the CDR3, the DNA is TGTGCCAGCAGCTCGACGCACAACGACCAAGAGACCCAGTACTTC. It codes for CASSSTHNDQETQYF.

This clonotype turned up a few times. This rearrangement joins TRBV11-2 to TRBJ1-1, with no clear D. CDR3 size: 13 residues. Germline-derived CDR1 and CDR2 are SGHAT and FQNNGV. The V and J ends lost 5 bases and 1 base respectively, with 8 bases between them. Here the CDR3 DNA reads TGTGCCAGCAGCAAAAGGGAGAACACTGAAGCTTTCTTT. Translated: CASSKRENTEAFF.

This clonotype turned up a few times. The CDR3 spells CASSLGGPRGRTQYF. CDR3 bases: TGTGCCAGCAGCTTAGGAGGCCCAAGGGGGAGAACCCAGTACTTC. This chain uses TRBV11-3 with TRBJ2-5, with TRBD1 as a possible D gene (6 bases). Germline V gene lookup returns CDR1 SGHNT and CDR2 YENEEA. V gave up 1 base and J gave up 8 bases, with 17 bases separating them. The CDR3 has 15 amino acids.